Listed below are T cell receptor beta chains from one sample, sequenced in a study of identical twins. TCRdb itself ran the 5' RACE reads through MiXCR, one entry per CDR3 protein. The repertoire holds about 730,000 distinct CDR3 sequences, around 20% seen once, with roughly 4% in the top ten. These data also featured in a second study, about T cells expressing NK-cell markers.

Specimen: PBMCs. These TCRs come from a woman between 18 and 29 years old in good health. CDR3s include the opening cysteine and the closing phenylalanine or tryptophan. The D gene is left open where the match is weak. Not all rows give a size; the values are once, few, many and, for expanded clones, a class.

>once|TRBV10-3|TRBJ2-7|TRBD2
CAISVRGELGEQYF
TGTGCCATCAGTGTTCGGGGGGAACTAGGCGAGCAGTACTTC
>few|TRBV2|TRBJ2-1|.
CASSGVTYNEQFF
TGTGCCAGCAGTGGTGTGACCTACAATGAGCAGTTCTTC
>.|TRBV5-1|TRBJ2-7|TRBD1
CASNRGLTYEQYF
TGCGCCAGCAACAGGGGCTTAACCTACGAGCAGTACTTC
>few|TRBV5-1|TRBJ2-5|TRBD2
CASSLGQAGGRETQYF
TGCGCCAGCAGCTTGGGTCAAGCGGGAGGAAGAGAGACCCAGTACTTC
>.|TRBV6-1|TRBJ2-3|.
CASSRSSGPGDTQYF
TGTGCCAGCAGTCGGAGTAGTGGCCCTGGGGATACGCAGTATTTT
>many|TRBV20-1|TRBJ2-7|TRBD2
CSASRGAYEQYF
TGCAGTGCTAGTCGGGGGGCCTACGAGCAGTACTTC
>many|TRBV6-5|TRBJ2-3|.
CASSYSFPSVSSTDTQYF
TGTGCCAGCAGTTATAGCTTCCCTTCGGTCTCTAGCACAGATACGCAGTATTTT
>few|TRBV6-2/TRBV6-3|TRBJ1-5|.
CASTNGWTANQPQHF
TGTGCCAGCACAAACGGGTGGACAGCAAACCAGCCCCAGCATTTT
>few|TRBV5-1|TRBJ1-6|.
CASSVDPGSALSPLHF
TGCGCCAGCAGCGTCGACCCCGGGTCCGCCCTTTCTCCCCTCCACTTT
>once|TRBV5-1|TRBJ2-7|.
CASSSSYVDEQYF
TGCGCCAGCAGCTCATCCTACGTCGACGAGCAGTACTTC
>.|TRBV4-3|TRBJ2-1|.
CASSQDPLGEYNEQFF
TGCGCCAGCAGCCAGGACCCCCTCGGCGAGTACAATGAGCAGTTCTTC
>.|TRBV12-3/TRBV12-4|TRBJ2-1|TRBD2
CASSQTSGRHVTNEQFF
TGTGCCAGCAGCCAGACTAGCGGGAGGCACGTTACCAATGAGCAGTTCTTC
>many|TRBV27|TRBJ2-3|TRBD1
CASSPPLYRGNTQYF
TGTGCCAGCAGTCCCCCACTATACAGGGGAAATACGCAGTATTTT
>.|TRBV5-1|TRBJ2-7|TRBD1
CASTPSGQGGYEQYF
TGCGCCAGCACTCCCTCGGGACAGGGGGGCTACGAGCAGTACTTC
>.|TRBV20-1|TRBJ2-5|.
CSAREVAGVQETQYF
TGCAGTGCTAGAGAGGTGGCAGGGGTGCAAGAGACCCAGTACTTC
>.|TRBV7-6|TRBJ2-1|.
CASSFPGVGVGYNEQFF
TGTGCCAGCAGCTTTCCGGGGGTCGGGGTAGGGTACAATGAGCAGTTCTTC
>.|TRBV5-6|TRBJ2-5|.
CAMGPGDGWSGQYF
TGTGCCATGGGCCCCGGGGACGGATGGTCGGGCCAGTACTTC
>many|TRBV6-1|TRBJ2-1|TRBD2
CASSPLAGVGNEQFF
TGTGCCAGCAGTCCCCTAGCGGGAGTTGGCAATGAGCAGTTCTTC
>.|TRBV10-3|TRBJ2-7|.
CAISESSSYEQYF
TGTGCCATCAGTGAGTCGTCCTCCTACGAGCAGTACTTC
>few|TRBV6-6|TRBJ2-3|.
CASTPGNPDTQYF
TGTGCCAGCACCCCGGGAAACCCAGATACGCAGTATTTT
>.|TRBV7-2|TRBJ2-2|.
CASGGQRNTGELFF
TGTGCCAGCGGGGGGCAGAGGAACACCGGGGAGCTGTTTTTT
>.|TRBV27|TRBJ2-1|TRBD2
CASRGRTSGHYNEQFF
TGTGCCAGCAGGGGGCGGACTAGCGGGCACTACAATGAGCAGTTCTTC
>few|TRBV29-1|TRBJ2-5|.
CSGRVTETQYF
TGCAGCGGGCGCGTGACTGAGACCCAGTACTTC
>.|TRBV5-1|TRBJ1-1|.
CASSLGGGPSGKAFF
TGCGCCAGCAGCTTGGGTGGAGGACCCTCCGGAAAGGCTTTCTTT
>few|TRBV6-1|TRBJ1-5|.
CASSQGNSNQPQHF
TGTGCCAGCAGTCAAGGGAATAGCAATCAGCCCCAGCATTTT
>.|TRBV15|TRBJ2-7|.
CATSRDLIRGRLAADEQYF
TGTGCCACCAGCAGAGATTTAATCCGGGGGCGACTCGCCGCGGACGAGCAGTACTTC
>.|TRBV29-1|TRBJ2-7|.
CSVSMRGGLGEEQYF
TGCAGCGTGAGCATGAGGGGGGGGCTAGGTGAGGAGCAGTACTTC
>.|TRBV12-3/TRBV12-4|TRBJ2-1|TRBD2
CAGGGYNEQFF
TGTGCCGGGGGAGGGTACAATGAGCAGTTCTTC
>few|TRBV6-1|TRBJ2-7|.
CASSQLHREGEQYF
TGTGCCAGCAGTCAACTGCACAGGGAAGGGGAGCAGTACTTC
>.|TRBV27|TRBJ2-1|.
CASSPRPTSTDEQFF
TGTGCCAGCAGTCCGCGCCCCACTAGCACCGATGAGCAGTTCTTC
>many|TRBV4-3|TRBJ2-3|.
CASSQDVGRDTQYF
TGCGCCAGCAGCCAAGACGTCGGCCGGGATACGCAGTATTTT
>.|TRBV12-3/TRBV12-4|TRBJ2-1|TRBD2
CASSPGLAGFLHEQFF
TGTGCCAGCAGTCCAGGACTAGCGGGATTTTTGCATGAGCAGTTCTTC
>many|TRBV7-8|TRBJ2-1|.
CASSPSNGYNEQFF
TGTGCCAGCAGTCCGTCTAATGGATACAATGAGCAGTTCTTC
>many|TRBV20-1|TRBJ2-5|.
CSARAYRAPGETQYF
TGCAGTGCTAGAGCTTATAGGGCCCCAGGAGAGACCCAGTACTTC
>few|TRBV10-3|TRBJ2-6|.
CAITPGHSSGANVLTF
TGTGCCATCACGCCGGGCCACTCTTCTGGGGCCAACGTCCTGACTTTC
>few|TRBV7-2|TRBJ2-7|.
CASSPEGTLVRQYF
TGTGCCAGCAGCCCAGAGGGGACCTTGGTACGGCAGTACTTC
>.|TRBV5-1|TRBJ1-1|.
CASSLDSGIAEAFF
TGCGCCAGCAGCTTGGATTCAGGGATCGCTGAAGCTTTCTTT
>.|TRBV7-9|TRBJ1-4|.
CASSRGRDEKLFF
TGTGCCAGCAGCAGGGGCCGAGATGAAAAACTGTTTTTT
>once|TRBV7-8|TRBJ1-1|.
CASSLGGLGAFF
TGTGCCAGCAGCTTAGGAGGGCTTGGAGCTTTCTTT
>.|TRBV4-3|TRBJ2-3|.
CASSQVKDTQYF
TGCGCCAGCAGCCAAGTTAAAGATACGCAGTATTTT
>few|TRBV3-1|TRBJ2-2|TRBD1
CASSQGGTGNTGELFF
TGTGCCAGCAGCCAAGGTGGGACAGGGAACACCGGGGAGCTGTTTTTT
>.|TRBV24-1|TRBJ2-5|TRBD1
CATSDRTGGETQYF
TGTGCCACCAGTGATCGGACAGGGGGCGAAACCCAGTACTTC
>few|TRBV4-3|TRBJ2-1|.
CASSRRPSEGPYNEQFF
TGCGCCAGCAGCCGTAGACCATCGGAGGGCCCTTACAATGAGCAGTTCTTC
>.|TRBV3-1|TRBJ2-6|TRBD2
CASSQRLAGGPSRNVLTF
TGTGCCAGCAGCCAGAGACTAGCGGGGGGCCCGTCGCGCAACGTCCTGACTTTC
>.|TRBV20-1|TRBJ2-6|.
CSADPGPFSSGANVLTF
TGCAGTGCTGACCCGGGACCTTTTAGCTCTGGGGCCAACGTCCTGACTTTC
>.|TRBV7-2|TRBJ1-4|.
CASSLWSGTNEKLFF
TGTGCCAGCAGCTTATGGTCAGGGACTAATGAAAAACTGTTTTTT
>few|TRBV4-2|TRBJ2-3|.
CASSQEVSASGFLGTGTQYF
TGTGCCAGCAGCCAAGAGGTTTCGGCTAGCGGGTTCCTGGGGACAGGTACGCAGTATTTT
>few|TRBV12-3/TRBV12-4|TRBJ2-4|TRBD2
CASSPLGASGRRPIQYF
TGTGCCAGCAGCCCCCTTGGGGCTAGCGGGAGGAGGCCCATTCAGTACTTC